A single TCR beta chain is shown here with its context. Antigen specificity is unknown. The use of a sample-barcoded 5' primer and a J-beta primer mix characterized a second PCR of about 7 to 12 cycles. Every sample returned 2.5 million or more CDR3-containing paired-end reads. TCRdb redid the calling of the 5' RACE reads with MiXCR, one entry per CDR3 protein. The sample has around 1,500,000 distinct CDR3 sequences, approximately 42% seen once. The data were taken from a study of blood T cells in healthy people across ages. CDR1 is DFQATT and CDR2 is SNEGSKA in the germline V gene (reference sequence). The junction had 7 bases not matched to a gene; V was cut back by 2 bases and J by 3 bases. There are 14 residues in the CDR3. Broader study findings: There were more naive CD4+ cells and higher diversity in long-lived donors than in aged donors.

The source is a woman aged 18 to 35 in good health. The sequenced material came from blood. The rearrangement uses TRBV20-1 and TRBJ2-7, with 7 bases that match TRBD2. The CDR3 loop reads CSARPGLGDYEQYF. DNA of the CDR3: TGCAGTGCTAGACCCGGACTAGGGGACTACGAGCAGTACTTC.